The entry that follows covers one T cell receptor (beta chain) sequence. This record comes from a study of response to subunit inactivated influenza vaccine. TCRdb re-analysed the RT-PCR reads in MiXCR, keeping a single row per CDR3 protein. Here the sample spans 500,000 to 650,000 distinct CDR3 sequences, under 9% being singletons. This sequence originates from a man in his fifties or sixties who received an inactivated influenza vaccine. Source: PBMCs from blood, taken 23 months after vaccination.

The CDR3 bases are TGCGCCAGCAGCCAATCAACGGACCTAGCGGGAGCCTACGAGCAGTACTTC. Translation gives CASSQSTDLAGAYEQYF. The chain carries TRBV4-3 and TRBJ2-7, with 10 bases lining up with TRBD2. The V segment lost 2 bases and the J segment 2 bases; nucleotides outside the gene matches: 9. The CDR3 consists of 17 residues. Germline loops: CDR1 LGHNA, CDR2 YSLEER.